The 22 T cell receptor beta chains listed next were all sequenced from one sample in a study of control samples from healthy donors and cancer patients. Sequencing was performed with immunoSEQ multiplex PCR; in TCRdb, only in-frame clones are kept and a portion is missing. Here the sample spans 20,000 to 25,000 clones, 88% being singletons. The sample consisted of PBMCs. These receptors were obtained from a woman aged 60-75 years with head and neck cancer.

The chain is built from TRBV11-2 and TRBJ2-7; D ambiguous. Germline CDR1 and CDR2: SGHAT and FQNNGV. CDR3 length equals 14 residues. Trimming removed 0 bases from V and 1 base from J, with 7 bases in between. The chain's CDR3 is CASSLDLRSYEQYF. The CDR3 nucleotides are TGTGCCAGCAGCTTAGATTTACGGTCCTACGAGCAGTACTTC.

The chain employs TRBV6-5 and TRBJ1-1; TRBD1 aligns across 7 bases. This CDR3 has 15 amino acids. Trimming removed 6 bases from V and 1 base from J; junction bases left unmatched: 8. Germline V gene sequence: CDR1 MNHEY, CDR2 SVGAGI. As DNA, the CDR3 is TGTGCCAGCAGACACAGGGGAGAGAGGAACACTGAAGCTTTCTTT. Its protein is CASRHRGERNTEAFF.

This clone was recorded once. The gene calls are TRBV7-9 and TRBJ1-1, with 10 bases identical to TRBD1. Germline CDR1 is SEHNR and CDR2 is FQNEAQ (reference sequence). The CDR3 runs 19 residues. V lost 1 base to trimming and J lost 5 bases; unmatched junction nucleotides: 16. CDR3: CASSLGTRQGANVGTEAFF. The CDR3 nucleotides read TGTGCCAGCAGCTTAGGGACCCGACAGGGGGCCAACGTGGGGACTGAAGCTTTCTTT.

J is TRBJ1-6 and V is TRBV28, with a tentative D call TRBD1 (5 bases). The CDR3 has 15 amino acids. Trimming cost V 2 bases and J 4 bases, with 9 bases left between them. The germline gives CDR1 MDHEN, CDR2 SYDVKM. The CDR3 here is CASSLGTAYNSPLHF. The CDR3 nucleotides are TGTGCCAGCAGTTTAGGGACCGCTTATAATTCACCCCTCCACTTT. The full variable domain, in which reference TRBV28 and TRBJ1-6 provide the parts outside the CDR3, is DVKVTQSSRYLVKRTGEKVFLECVQDMDHENMFWYRQDPGLGLRLIYFSYDVKMKEKGDIPEGYSVSREKKERFSLILESASTNQTSMYLCASSLGTAYNSPLHFGNGTRLTVT.

The chain carries TRBV19 and TRBJ2-7, with D perhaps matching TRBD2 (6 bases). Trimming stripped 3 bases from V and 6 bases from J, with 9 bases between. Germline CDR1 is LNHDA and CDR2 is SQIVND (reference sequence). CDR3 size: 12 residues. The CDR3 loop reads CASSMGGGEQYF. CDR3 nucleotides: TGTGCCAGTAGTATGGGGGGAGGCGAGCAGTACTTC.

The chain is built from TRBV24-1 and TRBJ1-2; 9 bases are a match to TRBD1. The CDR3 extends over 14 amino acids. Trimming removed 3 bases from V and 5 bases from J; junction bases left unmatched: 3. From germline, CDR1 is KGHDR and CDR2 SFDVKD. DNA for the CDR3: TGTGCCACCAGTGATACGACAGGGGGATATGGCTACACCTTC. Amino acid sequence: CATSDTTGGYGYTF.

This chain's CDR3 is CASSFVTGASYEQYF. DNA for the CDR3: TGTGCCAGCAGTTTTGTTACAGGCGCTTCCTACGAGCAGTACTTC. The chain is built from TRBV28 and TRBJ2-7; possibly TRBD1 for D (5 bases). Between the trimmed V and J ends, which lost 3 bases and 1 base, there was a span of 13 bases. The CDR3 contains 15 residues. Germline V gene data show CDR1 as MDHEN and CDR2 as SYDVKM.

This chain connects TRBV5-1 to TRBJ2-3; D might be TRBD2 (6 bases). With 2 bases removed from V and 0 bases from J, the gap between germline ends came to 10 bases. The CDR3 is made up of 15 amino acids. Germline V lookup: CDR1 SGHRS, CDR2 YFSETQ. The CDR3 sequence: CASSFAGTSTDTQYF. The CDR3 DNA follows: TGCGCCAGCAGCTTTGCCGGGACTAGCACAGATACGCAGTATTTT. The whole variable domain, remainder taken from reference TRBV5-1 and TRBJ2-3, is KAGVTQTPRYLIKTRGQQVTLSCSPISGHRSVSWYQQTPGQGLQFLFEYFSETQRNKGNFPGRFSGRQFSNSRSEMNVSTLELGDSALYLCASSFAGTSTDTQYFGPGTRLTVL.

The chain has TRBV7-8 and TRBJ1-1, with 7 positions matching TRBD1. Germline V gene lookup returns CDR1 SGHVS and CDR2 FQNEAQ. This CDR3 is 16 amino acids long. The V gene end was trimmed by 2 bases and the J gene end by 0 bases; junction bases not matched to a gene: 6. CDR3 sequence (DNA): TGTGCCAGCAGCTTAAATCCCCAGGGGGTGAACACTGAAGCTTTCTTT. It translates to CASSLNPQGVNTEAFF.

V is TRBV6-5 and J is TRBJ2-7; 9 positions match TRBD1. J lost 2 bases, V lost 5 bases, and 7 bases had no gene match. Germline V gives CDR1 MNHEY, CDR2 SVGAGI. This CDR3 spans 15 amino acids. This chain's CDR3 is CASSPNTGGTYEQYF. In DNA, the CDR3 is TGTGCCAGCAGTCCAAATACAGGGGGCACCTACGAGCAGTACTTC.

The chain is built from TRBV7-9 and TRBJ2-7; D unclear. Trimming took 1 base from V and 6 from J, leaving 7 bases between them. CDR1 and CDR2 (germline): SEHNR, FQNEAQ (reference sequence). The CDR3 length is 12 residues. Here the CDR3 reads CASSLGSGEQYF. The CDR3 nucleotides read TGTGCCAGCAGCTTAGGTTCGGGCGAGCAGTACTTC. The whole variable domain, filled in from reference TRBV7-9 and TRBJ2-7, reads DTGVSQNPRHKITKRGQNVTFRCDPISEHNRLYWYRQTLGQGPEFLTYFQNEAQLEKSRLLSDRFSAERPKGSFSTLEIQRTEQGDSAMYLCASSLGSGEQYFGPGTRLTVT.

V and J are TRBV18 and TRBJ2-5, with D hard to call. V lost 2 bases and J lost 2, with 9 bases in between. The CDR3 totals 14 residues. Germline CDR1 is KGHSH and CDR2 is LQKENI. Written as DNA, the CDR3 is TGTGCCAGCTCACCAGGGTACAAGCAAGAGACCCAGTACTTC. Translated, it gives CASSPGYKQETQYF.

The chain combines TRBV2 with TRBJ2-5; the match to TRBD1 covers 7 bases. CDR1 and CDR2 (germline): SNHLY, FYNNEI. The CDR3 totals 14 residues. Trimming took 8 bases from V and 0 from J; bases not matched to a gene: 6. CDR3 in DNA: TGTGCCAGCCGGACAGGAGTAAACCAAGAGACCCAGTACTTC. Translation gives CASRTGVNQETQYF.

The chain is built from TRBV28 and TRBJ1-1; no firm D call. CDR1 MDHEN and CDR2 SYDVKM come from the germline V gene. V lost 3 bases and J lost 0, with 11 bases in between. This CDR3 contains 15 residues. CDR3 sequence: CASSLTPPMNTEAFF. CDR3 sequence (DNA): TGTGCCAGCAGTTTGACGCCCCCAATGAACACTGAAGCTTTCTTT.

The rearrangement links TRBV18 to TRBJ2-4, with TRBD2 matching over 7 bases. The CDR3 has 14 amino acids. Germline loops: CDR1 KGHSH, CDR2 LQKENI. J was trimmed by 5 bases and V by 5 bases; bases with no gene match: 6. DNA for the CDR3: TGTGCCAGCTCAGTTAGCGGGTCAGAAAACATTCAGTACTTC. Encoded protein: CASSVSGSENIQYF.

The chain carries TRBV15 and TRBJ2-3; 8 bases match TRBD2. The CDR3 length is 17 residues. V was pared by 1 base and J by 2 bases, with 8 bases of the junction left unmatched. Germline CDR1 and CDR2: LNHNV and YYDKDF (reference sequence). This chain's CDR3 is CATSRGRIAGTTDTQYF. The CDR3 DNA reads TGTGCCACCAGCAGAGGTCGGATAGCGGGAACCACAGATACGCAGTATTTT.

J is TRBJ2-1 and V is TRBV6-5; D remains unclear. The V end lost 1 base, the J end lost 5 bases, and 6 bases lay between the germline ends. The CDR3 covers 13 residues. Germline CDR1 reads MNHEY; CDR2 reads SVGAGI. The CDR3 is CASSYYRHNEQFF. In DNA, the CDR3 is TGTGCCAGCAGTTACTACCGACACAATGAGCAGTTCTTC.

The V gene is TRBV5-1, the J gene TRBJ2-7; D is unclear. Per germline, CDR1 SGHRS and CDR2 YFSETQ. The CDR3 contains 13 residues. Trimming left V 0 bases short and J 7 bases short, with 11 bases between. This chain's CDR3 is CASSLGAQLEQYF. The CDR3 coding sequence is TGCGCCAGCAGCTTGGGGGCCCAATTGGAGCAGTACTTC. The complete variable domain, with remaining parts taken from reference TRBV5-1 and TRBJ2-7, reads KAGVTQTPRYLIKTRGQQVTLSCSPISGHRSVSWYQQTPGQGLQFLFEYFSETQRNKGNFPGRFSGRQFSNSRSEMNVSTLELGDSALYLCASSLGAQLEQYFGPGTRLTVT.

This clone is a singleton in its sample. This chain uses TRBV6-1 with TRBJ2-7, with D possibly being TRBD1 (5 bases). V gave up 2 bases and J gave up 2 bases, with 13 bases separating them. The CDR3 loop spans 15 amino acids. CDR1 is MNHNS, CDR2 SASEGT, per germline. Here the CDR3 DNA reads TGTGCCAGCAGTGAATGGGCAGGGATCACCTACGAGCAGTACTTC. Its translation is CASSEWAGITYEQYF.

This rearrangement joins TRBV3-1 (or the pseudogene TRBV3-2) to TRBJ2-7; D is unclear. CDR1 is LGHDT, CDR2 YNNKEL, per germline (reference sequence). This CDR3 region has 13 residues. The V gene lost 3 bases and the J gene lost 6 bases, with 12 bases spanning the gap. CDR3 bases: TGTGCCAGCAGCCATGCGCTAAATACCGAGCAGTACTTC. It codes for CASSHALNTEQYF.

J is TRBJ1-2 and V is TRBV20-1; D not resolved. The V end lost 3 bases, the J end lost 7 bases, and 9 bases lay between the germline ends. The CDR3 has 11 residues. Germline CDR1 is DFQATT and CDR2 is SNEGSKA (reference sequence). Written as DNA, the CDR3 is TGCAGTGCTAGTTCGGCATCTGGCTACACCTTC. It encodes CSASSASGYTF.

The chain's CDR3 is CAWSTGTYNSPLHF. CDR3 bases: TGTGCCTGGAGTACAGGGACCTATAATTCACCCCTCCACTTT. The rearrangement uses TRBV30 and TRBJ1-6, with D maybe TRBD1 (6 bases). Trimming took off 2 bases at V and 2 bases at J, with 7 bases between the two ends. Germline V gene data show CDR1 as GTSNPN and CDR2 as SVGIG (reference sequence). The CDR3 covers 14 residues.